This is a list of T cell receptor beta chains from one sample in a study of T cells in Graves' hyperthyroidism and ophthalmopathy. TCRdb itself ran the multiplex PCR reads through MiXCR, one entry per CDR3 protein. The sample holds hundreds of thousands of distinct CDR3 sequences, about 14% seen once. Sequences were obtained from blood. The receptors here all came from a woman in her thirties or forties with Graves' ophthalmopathy. The CDR3 runs from the conserved cysteine through the conserved F or W. The D gene is left open where the match is weak. Clone size appears in some rows only: once, few, many, or a class for an expanded clone.

clone_size	d_call	v_call	j_call	cdr3_aa	cdr3_nt
few	-	TRBV11-2	TRBJ2-7	CASSLGRDPLYEQYF	TGTGCCAGCAGCTTAGGGCGGGACCCCCTTTACGAGCAGTACTTC
many	-	TRBV6-1	TRBJ1-5	CASQPQGQPQHF	TGTGCCAGCCAACCCCAGGGTCAGCCCCAGCATTTT
many	TRBD1	TRBV20-1	TRBJ2-7	CSARDKPTGSYYEQYF	TGCAGTGCTAGAGATAAACCGACAGGGAGTTACTACGAGCAGTACTTC
many	-	TRBV6-1	TRBJ2-4	CASSDRNIQYF	TGTGCCAGCAGCGACAGGAACATTCAGTACTTC
many	-	TRBV11-2	TRBJ1-2	CASSLGGGANYGYTF	TGTGCCAGCAGCTTAGGAGGTGGGGCGAACTATGGCTACACCTTC
many	-	TRBV7-3	TRBJ1-2	CASSDYTGKAVYGYTF	TGTGCCAGCAGCGATTATACAGGGAAAGCCGTCTATGGCTACACCTTC
many	-	TRBV7-2	TRBJ2-7	CASSLAGPWEQYF	TGTGCCAGCAGCTTAGCGGGACCATGGGAGCAGTACTTC
-	-	TRBV12-3/TRBV12-4	TRBJ1-2	CASSPTPTGNRGYTF	TGTGCCAGCAGCCCGACCCCCACAGGGAACCGTGGCTACACCTTC
-	-	TRBV6-1	TRBJ1-1	CATRRGTEAFF	TGTGCCACCCGACGGGGCACTGAAGCTTTCTTT
-	-	TRBV19	TRBJ1-5	CASSIGTFYSNQPQHF	TGTGCCAGTAGTATAGGAACCTTCTATAGCAATCAGCCCCAGCATTTT
many	TRBD2	TRBV6-2/TRBV6-3	TRBJ2-5	CASSQQGLAGQETQYF	TGTGCCAGCAGTCAACAAGGACTAGCGGGGCAAGAGACCCAGTACTTC
-	TRBD1	TRBV28	TRBJ2-7	CASRGIGTGFYEQYF	TGTGCCAGCAGGGGGATAGGGACAGGGTTCTACGAGCAGTACTTC
many	TRBD1	TRBV6-1	TRBJ2-7	CASSAETGTSYEQYF	TGTGCCAGCAGTGCCGAGACAGGGACCTCCTACGAGCAGTACTTC
-	-	TRBV5-8	TRBJ1-1	CASSALWTGTEAFF	TGTGCCAGCAGCGCCCTGTGGACGGGGACTGAAGCTTTCTTT
many	TRBD1	TRBV15	TRBJ1-1	CATSRDQLDRAAFF	TGTGCCACCAGCAGAGATCAATTGGACAGGGCCGCTTTCTTT
-	TRBD2	TRBV20-1	TRBJ2-4	CSARETLGLAGNQNIQYF	TGCAGTGCTAGAGAAACCCTCGGACTAGCGGGAAATCAAAACATTCAGTACTTC